Below are 27 T cell receptor beta chains sequenced from a single sample in a study of OX40 agonist ivuxolimab in advanced cancers. TCRdb keeps only in-frame clones here, not all; method: immunoSEQ multiplex PCR. The sample yields about 68,000 clones, around four fifths seen once. Here the sequenced sample was CD4+ or CD8+ T cells sorted from blood, taken in a trial of the OX40 agonist ivuxolimab. Receptors were obtained from an adult with an advanced solid tumor such as melanoma, head and neck, liver or kidney cancer.

The chain joins TRBV7-3 to TRBJ2-3, with 10 bases aligning to TRBD2. This CDR3 spans 14 amino acids. Germline V gives CDR1 SGHTA, CDR2 FQGTGA. J lost 6 bases, V lost 5 bases, and 5 bases had no gene match. CDR3 amino acids: CASSPGTSVDTQYF. The CDR3 region has the DNA TGTGCCAGCAGCCCAGGGACTAGCGTTGATACGCAGTATTTT. The whole variable domain, filled in from reference TRBV7-3 and TRBJ2-3, reads GAGVSQTPSNKVTEKGKYVELRCDPISGHTALYWYRQSLGQGPEFLIYFQGTGAADDSGLPNDRFFAVRPEGSVSTLKIQRTERGDSAVYLCASSPGTSVDTQYFGPGTRLTVL.

This CDR3 is CASSAGGGGADTQYF. As DNA, the CDR3 is TGTGCCAGCAGCGCCGGGGGCGGGGGGGCAGATACGCAGTATTTT. V usage is TRBV9 and J usage is TRBJ2-3; the match to TRBD2 covers 9 bases. CDR1 and CDR2 (germline): SGDLS, YYNGEE. Trimming removed 3 bases from V and 4 bases from J; junction bases left unmatched: 6. CDR3 size: 15 residues.

The gene calls are TRBV30 and TRBJ1-3, with D possibly TRBD1 on 6 matching bases. V was trimmed by 5 bases and J by 2 bases, leaving 7 bases between them. This CDR3 contains 12 residues. CDR1 and CDR2 (germline): GTSNPN, SVGIG (reference sequence). The CDR3 spells CAWAGAGNTIYF. The CDR3 DNA is TGTGCCTGGGCAGGGGCTGGAAACACCATATATTTT.

The gene calls are TRBV5-4 and TRBJ2-7; D might be TRBD1 (7 bases). Germline CDR1 is SGHNT and CDR2 is YYREEE (reference sequence). The CDR3 consists of 15 residues. V lost 2 bases to trimming and J lost 1 base, with 13 bases between them. This chain's CDR3 is CASSLGGTDSYEQYF. The CDR3 region has the DNA TGTGCCAGCAGCTTAGGAGGGACAGATTCCTACGAGCAGTACTTC.

The genes are TRBV5-6 and TRBJ1-5; 8 nucleotides align to TRBD1. With V trimmed by 4 bases and J by 4 bases, 4 bases remained unmatched. CDR1 SGHDT and CDR2 YYEEEE come from the germline V gene. The CDR3 loop spans 14 amino acids. DNA of the CDR3: TGTGCCAGCAGCCCTACAGGGGGGAATCAGCCCCAGCATTTT. Protein: CASSPTGGNQPQHF.

The genes are TRBV28 and TRBJ1-2; D remains unclear. With 6 bases removed from V and 8 bases from J, the gap between germline ends came to 7 bases. The length of the CDR3 is 10 residues. The germline CDR1 and CDR2 sequences are MDHEN and SYDVKM. For the CDR3, the DNA is TGTGCCAGCAGCCACGGCGGCTACACCTTC. Translating it yields CASSHGGYTF.

The genes are TRBV19 and TRBJ1-6; maybe TRBD1 (5 bases). Germline lookup yields CDR1 LNHDA and CDR2 SQIVND (reference sequence). The CDR3 sequence is 10 residues long. CDR3 loop: CATHGGHSHF. In nucleotides, the CDR3 is TGTGCGACCCACGGCGGACATAGCCACTTT.

This clone has just a few counts. This chain's CDR3 is CASSSLTSGRNEQFF. DNA of the CDR3: TGTGCCAGCAGTTCTCTGACTAGCGGGAGGAATGAGCAGTTCTTC. The chain couples TRBV28 to TRBJ2-1, with 13 bases matching TRBD2. CDR1 MDHEN and CDR2 SYDVKM come from the germline V gene. The length of the CDR3 is 15 residues. V lost 4 bases to trimming and J lost 7 bases; unmatched junction nucleotides: 4.

The rearrangement uses TRBV5-4 and TRBJ2-1; TRBD1 agrees at 8 bases. The CDR3 extends over 15 amino acids. Germline V lookup: CDR1 SGHNT, CDR2 YYREEE (reference sequence). With V trimmed by 0 bases and J by 5 bases, 4 bases remained unmatched. The CDR3 spells CASSLGGTGHNEQFF. The CDR3, as DNA: TGTGCCAGCAGCTTGGGCGGGACAGGACACAATGAGCAGTTCTTC.

This clone was seen just once. The chain has TRBV19 and TRBJ1-1; D call uncertain. V dropped 9 bases and J dropped 0 bases, with 14 bases sitting between them. In germline, CDR1 is LNHDA, CDR2 SQIVND (reference sequence). The CDR3 runs 14 residues. CDR3 sequence (DNA): TGTGCCAGCGTGGGAACGGCGTTGAACACTGAAGCTTTCTTT. It is translated as CASVGTALNTEAFF. The full variable domain, completed using reference TRBV19 and TRBJ1-1, is DGGITQSPKYLFRKEGQNVTLSCEQNLNHDAMYWYRQDPGQGLRLIYYSQIVNDFQKGDIAEGYSVSREKKESFPLTVTSAQKNPTAFYLCASVGTALNTEAFFGQGTRLTVV.

The chain carries TRBV7-2 and TRBJ1-5; a weak D match, TRBD1 (5 bases). The germline CDR1 and CDR2 sequences are SGHTA and FQGNSA. V lost 7 bases and J 2 bases, leaving 12 bases between the germline ends. The CDR3 spans 14 residues. This CDR3 reads CASTWGTGNQPQHF. CDR3 DNA sequence: TGTGCCAGCACCTGGGGGACGGGCAATCAGCCCCAGCATTTT.

This chain connects TRBV5-4 to TRBJ2-6; maybe TRBD2 (5 bases). CDR1 SGHNT and CDR2 YYREEE come from the germline V gene (reference sequence). V was clipped by 4 bases and J by 2 bases, with 13 bases between them. There are 16 residues in the CDR3. This CDR3 reads CASSPPKRAGANVLTF. Here the CDR3 DNA reads TGTGCCAGCAGCCCGCCGAAGAGGGCTGGGGCCAACGTCCTGACTTTC.

This chain uses TRBV7-3 with TRBJ2-3, with 11 bases that match TRBD2. The CDR3 length is 16 residues. The germline gives CDR1 SGHTA, CDR2 FQGTGA. With V trimmed by 5 bases and J by 0 bases, 4 bases remained unmatched. The CDR3 sequence is CASSRSSGGSTDTQYF. The DNA for the CDR3 is TGTGCCAGCAGCCGTTCTAGCGGGGGGAGCACAGATACGCAGTATTTT.

This clone appeared a single time. The chain recombines TRBV5-6 with TRBJ2-3; D uncertain. V was pared by 3 bases and J by 2 bases, with 10 bases between. The length of the CDR3 is 14 residues. CDR1 is SGHDT and CDR2 is YYEEEE in the germline V gene. The CDR3 is CASSSAKLTDTQYF. The CDR3 bases are TGTGCCAGCAGCTCCGCAAAACTCACAGATACGCAGTATTTT.

This chain links TRBV6-6 with TRBJ1-4, with 10 nucleotides matching TRBD1. The trim removed 6 bases at V and 5 bases at J, leaving 6 bases unmatched. Germline V gene data show CDR1 as MNHNY and CDR2 as SVGAGI (reference sequence). This CDR3 is 15 amino acids long. The CDR3 DNA reads TGTGCCAGCAGGGACGGGACAGGGGAAAATGAAAAACTGTTTTTT. It is translated as CASRDGTGENEKLFF.

In nucleotides, the CDR3 is TGTGCCAGCAGTTTATGGGGAAGCTCCTACGAGCAGTACTTC. It encodes CASSLWGSSYEQYF. This sequence joins TRBV28 and TRBJ2-7; D not certain. CDR1 and CDR2 from the germline V gene are MDHEN and SYDVKM. Deletions cut 0 bases from V and 0 bases from J, with 6 bases between. The CDR3 runs to 14 residues. The whole variable domain, filled in from reference TRBV28 and TRBJ2-7, reads DVKVTQSSRYLVKRTGEKVFLECVQDMDHENMFWYRQDPGLGLRLIYFSYDVKMKEKGDIPEGYSVSREKKERFSLILESASTNQTSMYLCASSLWGSSYEQYFGPGTRLTVT.

This clone was detected only once. The chain links TRBV4-1 to TRBJ2-2; D may be TRBD1 or TRBD2 (5 bases each). This CDR3 has 16 residues. Germline CDR1 is MGHRA and CDR2 is YSYEKL. V dropped 0 bases and J dropped 5 bases, with 13 bases sitting between them. In DNA, the CDR3 is TGCGCCAGCAGCCAAGAACGAGGGAAGGGGACCGGGGAGCTGTTTTTT. It translates to CASSQERGKGTGELFF.

The chain is built from TRBV5-1 and TRBJ1-1; the D gene is possibly TRBD1 (6 bases). Germline values: CDR1 SGHRS, CDR2 YFSETQ. Trimming removed 4 bases from V and 8 bases from J, with 21 bases in between. This CDR3 region has 15 residues. The CDR3 here is CASSRNGQSMKEAFF. The CDR3 DNA reads TGCGCCAGCAGCCGAAACGGACAGTCGATGAAGGAAGCTTTCTTT.

This chain joins TRBV11-1 and TRBJ1-4, with D perhaps TRBD1 (5 bases). Looked up from germline, CDR1 is SGHAT and CDR2 is FQDESV (reference sequence). The length of the CDR3 is 12 residues. Trimming removed 5 bases at V and 8 bases at J, with 9 bases between. This chain's CDR3 is CASSKAGEKLFF. DNA of the CDR3: TGTGCCAGCAGCAAAGCAGGGGAAAAACTGTTTTTT.

This rearrangement joins TRBV7-2 to TRBJ2-6, with unresolved D. In germline, CDR1 is SGHTA, CDR2 FQGNSA. The V gene lost 5 bases and the J gene lost 4 bases, with 9 bases spanning the gap. This CDR3 is built from 14 residues. The CDR3 nucleotides read TGTGCCAGCAGCCGGTCGGCGGGGGCCAACGTCCTGACTTTC. Its translation is CASSRSAGANVLTF.

The V gene is TRBV5-1, the J gene TRBJ1-4, with D hard to call. Germline V lookup: CDR1 SGHRS, CDR2 YFSETQ. The CDR3 is 15 residues long. V was trimmed by 4 bases and J by 8 bases, leaving 18 bases between them. CDR3 region: CASSPLGTSGEKLFF. The CDR3 DNA is TGCGCCAGCAGCCCGCTTGGTACGTCTGGGGAAAAACTGTTTTTT.

This chain connects TRBV19 to TRBJ2-3, with 9 nucleotides matching TRBD1. CDR1 and CDR2 from the germline V gene are LNHDA and SQIVND (reference sequence). V dropped 7 bases and J dropped 7; count of bases not matched to a gene: 3. The CDR3 runs 12 residues. The CDR3 nucleotides are TGTGCCAGTACCAACAGGGGGCATACGCAGTATTTT. It specifies CASTNRGHTQYF.

The count of this clone is one. V and J are TRBV6-6 and TRBJ2-7; D ambiguous. Per the germline V gene, CDR1 is MNHNY and CDR2 is SVGAGI (reference sequence). Deletions cut 1 base from V and 5 bases from J, with 6 bases between. The CDR3 consists of 12 residues. The CDR3, as DNA: TGTGCCAGCAGTTACTATCGCGACGAGCAGTACTTC. This codes for CASSYYRDEQYF.

This chain connects TRBV4-2 to TRBJ2-5; D uncertain. Judging by the DNA end, TRBJ2-7 fits better; the J call may be wrong. The CDR3 contains 14 residues. From germline, CDR1 is LGHNA and CDR2 YNFKEQ. CDR3 coding DNA: TGTGCCAGCAGTCGGACGGAAAAAGTCTACGAGCAGTACTTC. Translating it yields CASSRTEKVYEQYF.

The V gene is TRBV11-3, the J gene TRBJ2-1, with TRBD1 matching 7 bases. This CDR3 contains 15 residues. V lost 5 bases and J lost 6; bases outside the gene matches: 10. Germline CDR1 reads SGHNT; CDR2 reads YENEEA. The CDR3 sequence is CASSAQTPGGNEQFF. CDR3 nucleotide sequence: TGTGCCAGCAGCGCCCAAACCCCAGGGGGCAATGAGCAGTTCTTC.

This clone was observed a single time. This chain connects TRBV27 to TRBJ2-7; weak D call: TRBD1 (6 bases). With 3 bases removed from V and 12 bases from J, the gap between germline ends came to 18 bases. In germline, CDR1 is MNHEY, CDR2 SMNVEV (reference sequence). The CDR3 extends over 13 amino acids. The CDR3 loop reads CASSFPGHSLWYF. Written as DNA, the CDR3 is TGTGCCAGCAGTTTTCCGGGACATAGCCTCTGGTACTTC.

For the CDR3, the DNA is TGCGCCAGCAGAGAGGACTCCATCTACGAGCAGTACTTC. Translated, it gives CASREDSIYEQYF. The chain joins TRBV5-1 to TRBJ2-5; tentatively, D is TRBD2 (5 bases). Near its end, the DNA agrees better with TRBJ2-7, so the J call may be wrong. The CDR3 has 13 residues. Per germline, CDR1 SGHRS and CDR2 YFSETQ.